The 10 T cell receptor beta chains below all came from one sample that was sequenced in a study of T-cell reconstitution after alpha-beta-depleted transplantation in children. Unique molecular identifiers tagged the TCRbeta library. One entry per CDR3 protein results from TCRdb running MiXCR on the PCR reads. Among 600,000 to 700,000 distinct CDR3 sequences, roughly 15% were seen once, and the ten largest hold 1.1%. Sequencing used PBMCs from the stem cell graft donor, obtained from the stem cell graft. These receptors all stem from a human donor who donated a stem cell graft to a child with acute myeloid leukemia.

This clonotype was recorded at least ten times. The V call is TRBV6-5, the J call TRBJ1-2; D is uncertain. The CDR3 is 17 residues long. Germline V gives CDR1 MNHEY, CDR2 SVGAGI. V lost 0 bases to trimming and J lost 8 bases, with 22 bases between them. The DNA of the CDR3 is TGTGCCAGCAGTTACTCGATGACACGTTCGGGTCAGGAGGGCTACACCTTC. It is translated as CASSYSMTRSGQEGYTF.

The table lists this clonotype with many counts. The chain joins TRBV7-2 to TRBJ2-1; D remains ambiguous. The CDR3 totals 15 residues. Trimming took off 5 bases at V and 2 bases at J, with 13 bases between the two ends. Per the germline V gene, CDR1 is SGHTA and CDR2 is FQGNSA. CDR3 residues: CASSTHEQTYNEQFF. The CDR3 nucleotides are TGTGCCAGCAGCACCCACGAGCAAACCTACAATGAGCAGTTCTTC.

For the CDR3, the DNA is TGCGCCAGCAGCCAAGATCTACAGGGCGCATACAATGAGCAGTTCTTC. Residues: CASSQDLQGAYNEQFF. The genes are TRBV4-3 and TRBJ2-1, with D perhaps TRBD1 (6 bases). Germline V gene sequence: CDR1 LGHNA, CDR2 YSLEER. Trimming removed 0 bases from V and 4 bases from J, with 13 bases in between. The CDR3 is 16 residues long.

This rearrangement joins TRBV7-2 to TRBJ1-2; D is undetermined. Trimming pared 3 bases from V and 6 bases from J, leaving 11 bases between. Germline V gene lookup returns CDR1 SGHTA and CDR2 FQGNSA. The CDR3 has 13 residues. Here the CDR3 DNA reads TGTGCCAGCAGCTTTCAACAGAACCATGGCTACACCTTC. Protein: CASSFQQNHGYTF. Full variable domain (outside the CDR3, taken from reference TRBV7-2 and TRBJ1-2): GAGVSQSPSNKVTEKGKDVELRCDPISGHTALYWYRQSLGQGLEFLIYFQGNSAPDKSGLPSDRFSAERTGGSVSTLTIQRTQQEDSAVYLCASSFQQNHGYTFGSGTRLTVV.

This clonotype has a count of ten or more. The chain employs TRBV6-4 and TRBJ2-1; 12 bases agree with TRBD2. V shed 5 bases and J 5 bases; nucleotides not matched to a gene: 4. Germline CDR1 reads MRHNA; CDR2 reads SNTAGT. The CDR3 is made up of 15 amino acids. In DNA form, the CDR3 reads TGTGCCAGCAGTTCTAGCGGGGGGGCGAACAATGAGCAGTTCTTC. It is translated as CASSSSGGANNEQFF.

There are a few counts of this clonotype. The rearrangement uses TRBV7-2 and TRBJ1-1, with D uncertain. V was cut by 5 bases and J by 3 bases, with 13 bases left in between. CDR1 is SGHTA and CDR2 is FQGNSA in the germline V gene. This CDR3 comprises 14 residues. CDR3 residues: CASSPQSDYTEAFF. CDR3 sequence (DNA): TGTGCCAGCAGCCCGCAGTCAGATTACACTGAAGCTTTCTTT.

This clonotype was observed a handful of times. The chain recombines TRBV24-1 with TRBJ2-3; 7 positions agree with TRBD2. Germline V gene sequence: CDR1 KGHDR, CDR2 SFDVKD. Germline trimming cut 1 base from V and 7 bases from J; bases unmatched to any gene: 4. The CDR3 has 14 amino acids. In DNA, the CDR3 is TGTGCCACCAGTGATTTCGGGGGGAAAAATACGCAGTATTTT. Translating gives CATSDFGGKNTQYF.

This chain connects TRBV4-1 to TRBJ2-2; TRBD2 might be the D (5 bases). Germline values: CDR1 MGHRA, CDR2 YSYEKL. The CDR3 loop spans 16 amino acids. The ends were cut back, 0 bases at V and 6 bases at J, with 14 bases in the middle. CDR3 bases: TGCGCCAGCAGCCAAGATGGAGGTCAGGTGGCCGGGGAGCTGTTTTTT. The encoded protein is CASSQDGGQVAGELFF.

This clonotype occurred many times. V and J are TRBV7-2 and TRBJ1-1; D is possibly TRBD1 (6 bases). The CDR3 totals 15 residues. Trimming removed 5 bases at V and 1 base at J, with 14 bases between. Germline V CDR1 and CDR2: SGHTA, FQGNSA. CDR3 residues: CASSPHRVQNTEAFF. The CDR3 DNA is TGTGCCAGCAGCCCGCACAGGGTTCAGAACACTGAAGCTTTCTTT.

V and J are TRBV24-1 and TRBJ1-2; TRBD1 might be the D (5 bases). The V and J ends lost 3 bases and 7 bases respectively, with 20 bases between them. This CDR3 is 16 amino acids long. The germline V gene encodes CDR1 KGHDR and CDR2 SFDVKD. The CDR3 spells CATSDPQGSGKGGYTF. CDR3 sequence (DNA): TGTGCCACCAGTGATCCCCAAGGATCAGGGAAAGGTGGCTACACCTTC.